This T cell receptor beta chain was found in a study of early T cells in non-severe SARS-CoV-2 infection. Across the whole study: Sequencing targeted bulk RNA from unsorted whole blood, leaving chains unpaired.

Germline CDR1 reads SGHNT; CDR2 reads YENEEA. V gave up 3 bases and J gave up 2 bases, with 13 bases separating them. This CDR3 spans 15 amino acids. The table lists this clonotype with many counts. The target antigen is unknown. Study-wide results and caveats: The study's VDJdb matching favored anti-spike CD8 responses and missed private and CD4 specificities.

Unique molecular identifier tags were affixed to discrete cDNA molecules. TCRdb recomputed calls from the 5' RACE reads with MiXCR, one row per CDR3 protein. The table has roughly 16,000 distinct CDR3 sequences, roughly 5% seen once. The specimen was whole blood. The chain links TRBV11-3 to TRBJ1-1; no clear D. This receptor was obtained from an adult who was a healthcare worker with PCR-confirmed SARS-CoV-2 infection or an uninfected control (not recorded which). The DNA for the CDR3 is TGTGCCAGCAGCTTGCGTAGTAGGGTAAACACTGAAGCTTTCTTT. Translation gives CASSLRSRVNTEAFF.